This T cell receptor (beta chain) was profiled in a study of EBV T-cell therapy then PD-1 blockade in nasopharyngeal carcinoma. The repertoire was sequenced with immunoSEQ multiplex PCR; TCRdb's copy has only in-frame clones and lacks some. The sample carries some 17,000 clones, approximately 83% recorded once. Turning to this clone: The antigen remains undetermined.

The CDR3 has 13 residues. Germline V lookup: CDR1 SEHNR, CDR2 FQNEAQ (reference sequence). Trimming removed 6 bases from V and 7 bases from J, with 16 bases in between. The treatment denotes: AdE1-LMPpoly-expanded autologous EBV-specific T-cell therapy followed by anti-PD-1 nivolumab. The sequencing here drew on CD8+ T cells from blood, taken at day 0 from a patient whose treatment included autologous EBV-specific T cells and nivolumab. The sequence derives from a man aged 40-50 years with nasopharyngeal carcinoma. This chain links TRBV7-9 with TRBJ2-7, with D perhaps TRBD2 (7 bases). CDR3 sequence: CASSTAGAGEQYF. Written as DNA, the CDR3 is TGTGCCAGCAGTACCGCGGGGGCCGGAGAGCAGTACTTC.